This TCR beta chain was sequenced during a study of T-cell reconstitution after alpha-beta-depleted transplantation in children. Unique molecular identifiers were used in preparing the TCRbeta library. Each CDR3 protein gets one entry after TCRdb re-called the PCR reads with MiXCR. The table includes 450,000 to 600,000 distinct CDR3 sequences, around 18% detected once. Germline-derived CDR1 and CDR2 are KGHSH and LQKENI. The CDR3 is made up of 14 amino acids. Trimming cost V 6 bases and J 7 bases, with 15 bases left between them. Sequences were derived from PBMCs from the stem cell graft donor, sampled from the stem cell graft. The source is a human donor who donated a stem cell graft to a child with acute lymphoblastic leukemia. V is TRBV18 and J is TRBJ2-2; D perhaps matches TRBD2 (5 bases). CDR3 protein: CASSPVGGLGELFF. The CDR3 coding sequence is TGTGCCAGCTCCCCGGTCGGAGGCCTCGGGGAGCTGTTTTTT. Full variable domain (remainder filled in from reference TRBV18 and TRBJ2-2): NAGVMQNPRHLVRRRGQEARLRCSPMKGHSHVYWYRQLPEEGLKFMVYLQKENIIDESGMPKERFSAEFPKEGPSILRIQQVVRGDSAAYFCASSPVGGLGELFFGEGSRLTVL.